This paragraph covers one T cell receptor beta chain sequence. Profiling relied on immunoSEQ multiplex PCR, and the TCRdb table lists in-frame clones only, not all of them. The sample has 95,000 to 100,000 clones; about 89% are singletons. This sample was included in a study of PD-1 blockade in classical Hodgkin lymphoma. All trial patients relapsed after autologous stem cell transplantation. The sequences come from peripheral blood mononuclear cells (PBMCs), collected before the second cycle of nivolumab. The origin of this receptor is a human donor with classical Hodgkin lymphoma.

The chain's CDR3 is CASSEGAPTKAFF. CDR3 DNA sequence: TGTGCCAGCAGTGAAGGAGCCCCGACGAAAGCTTTCTTT. This sequence joins TRBV6-1 and TRBJ1-1, with D hard to call. CDR3 size: 13 residues. Per germline, CDR1 MNHNS and CDR2 SASEGT. V lost 1 base and J lost 9, with 12 bases in between.